The rows below give T cell receptor beta chains drawn from one sample of a study of tumor-infiltrating lymphocytes in oesophageal squamous cell carcinoma. From the PCR reads, TCRdb called clonotypes with MiXCR, one entry per CDR3 protein. The sample lists some 22,000 distinct CDR3 sequences, about 35% occurring once. Sequencing was done on a sample of esophageal tumor tissue. Receptors originate from a male donor with esophageal squamous cell carcinoma. CDR3s include the opening cysteine and the closing phenylalanine or tryptophan. The order of the fields is V gene, J gene, D gene, clone size, CDR3 protein, CDR3 DNA. D genes are given only for firm matches. Clone size is shown for a subset of rows, as once, few, many or a class of expanded clone.

TRBV28,TRBJ2-3,TRBD2,.,CASSSGLARRGETQYF,TGTGCCAGCAGTTCGGGACTAGCGAGACGTGGAGAGACCCAGTATTTT
TRBV7-9,TRBJ1-4,.,medium-sized,CASSPQSGQEKLFF,TGTGCCAGCAGCCCTCAATCCGGACAAGAAAAACTGTTTTTT
TRBV6-1,TRBJ2-7,TRBD2,many,CASSSGTTSSYEQYF,TGTGCCAGCAGTTCCGGGACTACCTCCTCCTACGAGCAGTACTTC
TRBV28,TRBJ1-2,.,once,CASSPPRGVGGYTF,TGTGCCAGCAGTCCCCCCCGGGGGGTCGGTGGCTACACCTTC
TRBV20-1,TRBJ2-3,.,.,CSARKWGTQYF,TGCAGTGCTAGAAAATGGGGTACGCAGTATTTT
TRBV9,TRBJ1-6,.,few,CASSVVPATGAHNSPLHF,TGTGCCAGCAGCGTCGTTCCGGCCACGGGGGCCCATAATTCACCCCTCCACTTT
TRBV7-6,TRBJ2-7,TRBD2,medium-sized,CASSGAPGLAGELSYNEQYF,TGTGCCAGCAGCGGGGCACCGGGACTAGCGGGAGAGCTCTCCTACAATGAGCAGTACTTC
TRBV5-6,TRBJ1-1,.,many,CASSLDLTGKEAFF,TGTGCCAGCAGCCTAGACCTCACAGGAAAAGAAGCTTTCTTT
TRBV19,TRBJ2-5,TRBD2,.,CASSILASGGGEQYF,TGTGCCAGTAGTATTTTGGCGTCCGGGGGGGGAGAGCAGTACTTC
TRBV6-1,TRBJ2-1,TRBD2,.,CASSPSGNSYNEQFF,TGTGCCAGCAGCCCTAGCGGAAACTCCTACAATGAGCAGTTCTTC
TRBV14,TRBJ2-1,.,.,CASSQVAGSLYNEHFF,TGTGCCAGCAGCCAAGTGGCGGGATCCCTTTACAATGAGCACTTCTTC
TRBV11-2,TRBJ2-5,.,.,CASSLDGQETQYF,TGTGCCAGCAGCTTAGACGGACAAGAGACCCAGTACTTC
TRBV5-1,TRBJ1-6,.,many,CASSLGTGRHSPLHF,TGCGCCAGCAGCTTAGGGACGGGACGCCACTCACCCCTCCACTTT
TRBV7-2,TRBJ2-3,.,.,CASSLDGSRDTQYF,TGTGCCAGCAGCTTAGATGGTAGCAGAGATACGCAGTATTTT
TRBV6-1,TRBJ1-5,TRBD1,medium-sized,CASSALRETGGVYGNQPQHF,TGTGCCAGCAGTGCCCTTCGCGAGACAGGGGGCGTCTATGGCAATCAGCCCCAGCATTTT
TRBV28,TRBJ1-1,TRBD1,medium-sized,CASSLPGQGYIEAFF,TGTGCCAGCAGTCTACCGGGACAGGGTTATATTGAAGCTTTCTTT
TRBV27,TRBJ1-1,.,.,CASAILGASNTEAFF,TGTGCCAGCGCCATCCTCGGCGCCTCGAACACTGAAGCTTTCTTT
TRBV5-6,TRBJ1-6,.,.,CASSLERVDSPLHF,TGTGCCAGCAGCTTGGAGAGGGTTGATTCACCCCTCCACTTT
TRBV7-2,TRBJ2-7,.,.,CASSSSARFLSYEQYF,TGTGCCAGCAGTTCTAGCGCTCGATTTCTCTCCTACGAGCAGTACTTC
TRBV28,TRBJ1-5,.,medium-sized,CASSPRVGKKGNQPQHF,TGTGCCAGCAGCCCGCGAGTTGGAAAAAAGGGCAATCAGCCCCAGCATTTT
TRBV20-1,TRBJ2-7,TRBD2,.,CSAFPPGLAGVPYEQYF,TGCAGTGCTTTTCCCCCGGGACTAGCGGGAGTCCCCTACGAGCAGTACTTC
TRBV11-1,TRBJ2-5,.,few,CASSLGGARETQYF,TGTGCCAGCAGCTTAGGTGGGGCACGGGAGACCCAGTACTTC
TRBV6-6,TRBJ2-3,.,.,CASSYWGTFTDTQYF,TGTGCCAGCAGTTACTGGGGAACTTTCACAGATACGCAGTATTTT
TRBV7-9,TRBJ2-2,.,.,CASSKPISAANTGELFF,TGTGCCAGCAGCAAGCCGATATCCGCCGCGAACACCGGGGAGCTGTTTTTT
TRBV4-1,TRBJ2-1,.,.,CASSQEGSSSYNEQFF,TGTGCCAGCAGCCAAGAGGGATCGAGCTCCTACAATGAGCAGTTCTTC
TRBV28,TRBJ1-2,.,many,CASSADGREDFGYTF,TGTGCCAGCAGCGCGGACGGACGGGAGGACTTTGGCTACACCTTC
TRBV6-1,TRBJ2-1,TRBD1,many,CASRDRQGADEQFF,TGTGCCAGCAGAGACCGACAGGGGGCAGATGAGCAGTTCTTC
TRBV6-1,TRBJ2-5,.,many,CASSKGREETQYF,TGTGCCAGCAGTAAGGGGCGGGAAGAGACCCAGTACTTC
TRBV7-2,TRBJ2-3,TRBD1,few,CASSLFRTGSVDTQYF,TGTGCCAGCAGCCTTTTTAGGACAGGTTCTGTGGATACGCAGTATTTT
TRBV6-1,TRBJ2-7,TRBD1,many,CASSEPGQGFYEQYF,TGTGCCAGCAGTGAGCCGGGACAGGGGTTCTACGAGCAGTACTTC
TRBV7-9,TRBJ1-2,.,few,CASSLDYGSGYTF,TGTGCCAGCAGCTTAGACTACGGGAGCGGCTACACCTTC
TRBV4-1,TRBJ2-5,.,.,CASSQAFARETQYF,TGCGCCAGCAGCCAAGCGTTCGCCCGAGAGACCCAGTACTTC
TRBV7-2,TRBJ2-3,TRBD2,.,CASSEGLAGGDTQYF,TGTGCCAGCAGCGAGGGACTAGCGGGAGGGGACACGCAGTATTTT
TRBV20-1,TRBJ2-1,TRBD2,few,CSASSGRSYNEQFF,TGCAGTGCTTCTAGCGGGAGGTCCTACAATGAGCAGTTCTTC
TRBV7-1,TRBJ2-7,.,once,CASSAPLTNHEQYF,TGTGCCAGCAGCGCCCCCCTGACAAACCACGAGCAGTACTTC
TRBV7-6,TRBJ2-3,.,.,CASSFRGNTDTQYF,TGTGCCAGCAGCTTCCGGGGCAACACAGATACGCAGTATTTT
TRBV10-3,TRBJ2-1,.,.,CATSYDLNNEQFF,TGTGCCACTTCTTACGACCTGAACAATGAGCAGTTCTTC
TRBV24-1,TRBJ2-5,TRBD2,many,CATSDSRGLAGGRPYNEQYF,TGTGCCACCAGTGATTCCAGAGGACTAGCGGGAGGACGTCCCTACAATGAGCAGTACTTC
TRBV7-2,TRBJ2-3,TRBD2,.,CASSLWTSGSGELYF,TGTGCCAGCAGCTTATGGACTAGCGGCAGCGGGGAGCTGTACTTC
TRBV7-2,TRBJ1-2,.,medium-sized,CASSPIAGRGGTNYGYTF,TGTGCCAGCAGTCCTATTGCGGGTAGGGGAGGTACCAACTATGGCTACACCTTC
TRBV28,TRBJ2-3,TRBD2,.,CASSFQTSGRPDTQYF,TGTGCCAGCAGTTTCCAGACTAGCGGGAGGCCAGATACGCAGTATTTT
TRBV7-3,TRBJ2-7,.,.,CASSFGGSSAEQYF,TGTGCCAGCAGCTTCGGTGGGAGTTCAGCCGAGCAGTACTTC
TRBV19,TRBJ2-2,.,many,CASSPSGTGELFF,TGTGCCAGTAGCCCGTCGGGCACCGGGGAGCTGTTTTTT
TRBV6-1,TRBJ2-1,TRBD1,few,CASRPGQGPYNEQFF,TGTGCCAGCAGGCCGGGACAGGGCCCTTACAATGAGCAGTTCTTC
TRBV6-1,TRBJ2-3,TRBD2,large,CASSDGRRLAGGWLDTQYF,TGTGCCAGCAGTGACGGGCGGAGACTAGCGGGAGGTTGGTTAGATACGCAGTATTTT
TRBV11-2,TRBJ2-7,.,medium-sized,CASSLVRGSSYEQYF,TGTGCCAGCAGCTTAGTTCGAGGGAGTAGCTACGAGCAGTACTTC
TRBV6-1,TRBJ2-7,.,.,CASSYAGQLSYEQYF,TGTGCCAGCAGTTACGCGGGACAGTTATCCTACGAGCAGTACTTC
TRBV11-2,TRBJ2-5,.,.,CASSLDRGYQETQYF,TGTGCCAGCAGCTTAGATCGGGGGTACCAAGAGACCCAGTACTTC
TRBV10-3,TRBJ1-1,TRBD1,many,CATKGQGNTEAFF,TGTGCCACTAAGGGACAGGGGAACACTGAAGCTTTCTTT
TRBV11-2,TRBJ2-1,TRBD2,.,CASSLFAGTSGRAQFF,TGTGCCAGCAGCTTATTCGCCGGGACTAGCGGGCGGGCGCAGTTCTTC
TRBV7-6,TRBJ2-3,.,few,CASSTTDTQYF,TGTGCCAGCAGCACCACAGATACGCAGTATTTT
TRBV7-2,TRBJ2-3,.,.,CASSLSGSSTDTQYF,TGTGCCAGCAGCTTAAGTGGGAGTAGCACAGATACGCAGTATTTT